This T cell receptor beta chain was sequenced during a study of graft-versus-host responses after intestinal transplantation. Study results and limitations: GvH clones turned up in recipient marrow; some had shown up first in ileum or blood. High graft-versus-host to host-versus-graft T cell clonal ratios marked allografts of patients with graft-donor macrochimerism.

In the case of this clone: Its antigen is as yet unknown.

The germline gives CDR1 MNHNS, CDR2 SASEGT. The CDR3 extends over 11 amino acids. Between the trimmed V and J ends, which lost 5 bases and 2 bases, there was a span of 3 bases. TCRdb keeps only in-frame clones here, not all; method: immunoSEQ multiplex PCR. Of roughly 120,000 clones in the sample, 90% were seen once. The sequencing here drew on unstimulated CD4+ T cells sorted from spleen or lymph node cells, taken before intestinal transplant. The clonotype was recovered from a human donor who received an intestinal transplant. J is TRBJ2-5 and V is TRBV6-1; D not certain. The CDR3 region has the DNA TGTGCCAGCAGTCAGCAAGAGACCCAGTACTTC. Translation gives CASSQQETQYF.